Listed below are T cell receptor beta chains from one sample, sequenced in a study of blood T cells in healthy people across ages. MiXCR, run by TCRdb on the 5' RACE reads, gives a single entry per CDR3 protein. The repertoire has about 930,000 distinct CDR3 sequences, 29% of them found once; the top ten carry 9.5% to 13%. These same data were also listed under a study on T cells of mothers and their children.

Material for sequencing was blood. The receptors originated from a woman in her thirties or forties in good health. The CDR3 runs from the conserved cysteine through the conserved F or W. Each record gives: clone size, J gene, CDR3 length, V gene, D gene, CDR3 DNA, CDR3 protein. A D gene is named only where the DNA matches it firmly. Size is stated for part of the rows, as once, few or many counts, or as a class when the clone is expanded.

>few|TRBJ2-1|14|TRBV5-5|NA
TGTGCCAGCAGCTTTAGAACGTCCTACAATGAGCAGTTCTTC
CASSFRTSYNEQFF
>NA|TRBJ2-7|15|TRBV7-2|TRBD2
TGTGCCAGCAGCTTACGGGGACTACACTCCTACGAGCAGTACTTC
CASSLRGLHSYEQYF
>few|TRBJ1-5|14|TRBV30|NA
TGTGCCTGGAGTGCAACGCAGGGGCGCCAGCCCCAGCATTTT
CAWSATQGRQPQHF
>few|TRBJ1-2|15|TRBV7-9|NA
TGTGCCAGCAGCCGGGGGGCAGGGGTCAACTATGGCTACACCTTC
CASSRGAGVNYGYTF
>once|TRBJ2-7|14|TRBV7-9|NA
TGTGCCAGCAGCTTAAAAAGACAGGCTTACGAGCAGTACTTC
CASSLKRQAYEQYF
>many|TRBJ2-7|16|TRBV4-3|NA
TGCGCCAGCAGCCAAGATTTAGGGGTGTTATCCTACGAGCAGTACTTC
CASSQDLGVLSYEQYF
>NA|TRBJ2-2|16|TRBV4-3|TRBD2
TGCGCCAGCAGCCAAGTCCGGGGGGGGAACGCCGGGGAGCTGTTTTTT
CASSQVRGGNAGELFF
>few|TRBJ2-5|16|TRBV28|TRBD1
TGTGCCAGCAGTTTACCGGCCCAGGGGGCCTGGGAGACCCAGTACTTC
CASSLPAQGAWETQYF
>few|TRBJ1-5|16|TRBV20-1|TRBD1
TGCAGTGCTAGACCGATTACAGGGGTAGCGAATCAGCCCCAGCATTTT
CSARPITGVANQPQHF
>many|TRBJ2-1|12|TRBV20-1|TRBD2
TGCAGTGCTAGGCGGGGGGGCAATGAGCAGTTCTTC
CSARRGGNEQFF
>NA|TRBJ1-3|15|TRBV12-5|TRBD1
TGTGCTAGTGGCCTGGACAGGGGATACGGAAACACCATATATTTT
CASGLDRGYGNTIYF
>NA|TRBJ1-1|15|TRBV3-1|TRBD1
TGTGCCAGCAGCCAAGCGGGACAGCAGAACACTGAAGCTTTCTTT
CASSQAGQQNTEAFF
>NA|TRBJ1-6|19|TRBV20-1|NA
TGCAGTGCTACCCAACGACCCGGGGGCCGTAGCTCCTATAATTCACCCCTCCACTTT
CSATQRPGGRSSYNSPLHF
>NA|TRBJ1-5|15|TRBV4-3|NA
TGCGCCAGCAGCCAAGATCACGGGCTCAATCAGCCCCAGCATTTT
CASSQDHGLNQPQHF
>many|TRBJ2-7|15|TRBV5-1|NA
TGCGCCAGCAGCCAACTCGACAGCTACGCCTACGAGCAGTACTTC
CASSQLDSYAYEQYF
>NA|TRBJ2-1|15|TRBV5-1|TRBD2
TGCGCCAGCAGCTTGGAAGCGGGGCAGTACAATGAGCAGTTCTTC
CASSLEAGQYNEQFF
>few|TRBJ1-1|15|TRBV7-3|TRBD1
TGTGCCAGCAGCCCCTATCAGGGGGCCGCCACTGAAGCTTTCTTT
CASSPYQGAATEAFF
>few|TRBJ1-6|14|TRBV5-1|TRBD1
TGCGCCAGCAGCTTGGTACAGGGGGACTCACCCCTCCACTTT
CASSLVQGDSPLHF
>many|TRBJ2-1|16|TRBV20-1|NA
TGCAGTGCTAGACGCCTTCACGAGTTTTCCTACAATGAGCAGTTCTTC
CSARRLHEFSYNEQFF
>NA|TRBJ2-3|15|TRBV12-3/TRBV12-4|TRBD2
TGTGCCAGCAGTTTAGCGGGACTAGCGGTACAAACGCAGTATTTT
CASSLAGLAVQTQYF
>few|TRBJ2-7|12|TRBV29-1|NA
TGCAGCGTTGAAGATCCCGGCTACGAGCAGTACTTC
CSVEDPGYEQYF
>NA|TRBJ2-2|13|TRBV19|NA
TGTGCCAGTAGTATCCGGGCTGCGGGGGAGCTGTTTTTT
CASSIRAAGELFF
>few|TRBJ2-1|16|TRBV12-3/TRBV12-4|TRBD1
TGTGCCAGCAGGCTTACAGGGGAAGGGGCCTACAATGAGCAGTTCTTC
CASRLTGEGAYNEQFF
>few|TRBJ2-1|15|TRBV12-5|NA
TGTGCTAGTGCCCGACCCGGGACCCCAAGGTATGAGCAGTTCTTC
CASARPGTPRYEQFF
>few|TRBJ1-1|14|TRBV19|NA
TGTGCCAGTAGTCCTCAACAGGGAGGGACTGAAGCTTTCTTT
CASSPQQGGTEAFF
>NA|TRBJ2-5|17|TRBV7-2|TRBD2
TGTGCCAGCAGCTTTGGTCTAGCGGGGGCGAGCCAAGAGACCCAGTACTTC
CASSFGLAGASQETQYF
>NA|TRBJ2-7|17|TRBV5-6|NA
TGTGCCAGCAGCTTTCTCAATCCGTCGACCCGAAACTACGAGCAGTACTTC
CASSFLNPSTRNYEQYF
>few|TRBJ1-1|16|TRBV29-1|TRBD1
TGCAGCGTTGCGGAGACAGGGGAAGTTCGGTCGACTGAAGCTTTCTTT
CSVAETGEVRSTEAFF
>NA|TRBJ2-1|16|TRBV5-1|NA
TGCGCCAGCAGCCCCGGGGACTCACTCTCCTACAATGAGCAGTTCTTC
CASSPGDSLSYNEQFF
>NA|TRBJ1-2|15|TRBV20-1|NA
TGCAGTGCTAGAGTTCCTTTGGAGGGACCCTATGGCTACACCTTC
CSARVPLEGPYGYTF
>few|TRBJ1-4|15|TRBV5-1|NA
TGCGCCAGCAGCAGATCGGGGGGCGGAGATGAAAAACTGTTTTTT
CASSRSGGGDEKLFF
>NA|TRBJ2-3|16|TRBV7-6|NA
TGTGCCAGCAGCTTTTCGACTAGAAGTGGCACAGATACGCAGTATTTT
CASSFSTRSGTDTQYF
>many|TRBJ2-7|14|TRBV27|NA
TGTGCCAGCAGTTTATCGCCGGATCCCTACGAGCAGTACTTC
CASSLSPDPYEQYF
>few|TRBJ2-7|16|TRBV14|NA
TGTGCCAGCAGCCAAGACATGGGGGTTCGAGTCCACGAGCAGTACTTC
CASSQDMGVRVHEQYF
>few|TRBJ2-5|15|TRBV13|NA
TGTGCCAGCAGCTTAGGCGCGGGGACTGGACGGGAGCAGTACTTC
CASSLGAGTGREQYF
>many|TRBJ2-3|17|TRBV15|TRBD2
TGTGCCACCAGCAGACCTATAGCGGGGACGAGAACAGATACGCAGTATTTT
CATSRPIAGTRTDTQYF
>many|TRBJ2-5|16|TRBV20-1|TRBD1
TGCAGTGCTAGAGATGTGGGACAGGTGGCCCAAGAGACCCAGTACTTC
CSARDVGQVAQETQYF
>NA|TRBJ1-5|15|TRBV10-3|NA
TGTGCCATCAGTGAGGAGGGGATGAGCAATCAGCCCCAGCATTTT
CAISEEGMSNQPQHF
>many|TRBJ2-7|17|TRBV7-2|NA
TGTGCCAGCAGCTTAACGGGGTGGCTCAGGGACTCCTACGAGCAGTACTTC
CASSLTGWLRDSYEQYF
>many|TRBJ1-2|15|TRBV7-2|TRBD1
TGTGCCAGCAGCCTCGGGACAGGGCTGATCTATGGCTACACCTTC
CASSLGTGLIYGYTF
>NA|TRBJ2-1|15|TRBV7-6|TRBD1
TGTGCCAACAGCTCAATATACGACAGGGTCAATGAGCAGTTCTTC
CANSSIYDRVNEQFF
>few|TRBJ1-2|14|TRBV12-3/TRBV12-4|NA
TGTGCCAGCAGTTTCTCCGGACAGAACTATGGCTACACCTTC
CASSFSGQNYGYTF
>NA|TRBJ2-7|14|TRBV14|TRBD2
TGTGCCAGCAGCCAACCAGGGAGGGGATGCGAGCAGTACTTC
CASSQPGRGCEQYF
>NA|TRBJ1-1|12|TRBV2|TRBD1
TGTGCCAAAGCAGGGGGAGACACTGAAGCTTTCTTT
CAKAGGDTEAFF
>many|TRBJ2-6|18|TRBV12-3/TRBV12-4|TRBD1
TGTGCCAGCAGTTTGGGACAGCCACTAGGCTCTGGGGCCAACGTCCTGACTTTC
CASSLGQPLGSGANVLTF
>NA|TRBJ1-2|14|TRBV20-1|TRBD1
TGCAGTGCTTTTGTTAGGGGGCTAATCTATGGCTACACCTTC
CSAFVRGLIYGYTF
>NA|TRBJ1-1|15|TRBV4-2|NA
TGTGCCAGCAGCCAAGAGATCCTTGCAAGTACTGAAGCTTTCTTT
CASSQEILASTEAFF
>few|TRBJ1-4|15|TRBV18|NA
TGTGCCAGCTCACCGGACGCAAGGCAGGTTGAAAAACTGTTTTTT
CASSPDARQVEKLFF
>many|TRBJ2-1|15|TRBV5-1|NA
TGCGCCAGCAGCCAGACTAACCCGGACTACAATGAGCAGTTCTTC
CASSQTNPDYNEQFF
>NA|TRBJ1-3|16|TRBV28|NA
TGTGCCAGCAGTCCGATAGAATCGCCTCTCGGAAACACCATATATTTT
CASSPIESPLGNTIYF
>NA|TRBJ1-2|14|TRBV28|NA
TGTGCCAGCAGTTTTCGGGCAAACTATGGGGGCTACACCTTC
CASSFRANYGGYTF
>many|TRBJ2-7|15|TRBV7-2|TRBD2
TGTGCCAGCAGCTCCCTCTACGGGGGGGTTTACGAGCAGTACTTC
CASSSLYGGVYEQYF